The source of this T cell receptor beta chain is a study of blood T cell repertoires in COVID-19. The CDR3 totals 16 residues. The V and J ends lost 4 bases and 2 bases, in that order; junction bases with no gene match: 8. In germline, CDR1 is KGHDR, CDR2 SFDVKD. Repertoires were generated with immunoSEQ multiplex PCR, while TCRdb's copy carries only in-frame clones and drops some. The sample yields more than 60,000 clones, around 85% seen once. Input material: peripheral blood. The V and J genes are TRBV24-1 and TRBJ2-5, with 8 bases fitting TRBD1. The receptor was derived from a woman aged 80 or over with active or convalescent COVID-19. In nucleotides, the CDR3 is TGTGCCACCAGTGACCGCTCCGGGACAGGTCAAGAGACCCAGTACTTC. Amino acids: CATSDRSGTGQETQYF.